One sample yielded the 8 T cell receptor beta chains listed below, sequenced in a study of T cell repertoires in cytomegalovirus infection (dated by TCRdb to about 2019). The antigens these receptors bind are not known. This sample's treatment or condition label indicates: in vitro stimulation with specific CMV peptide epitopes to enrich CMV-specific T cells. Data came from an Illumina HiSeq 1500. Using fastp at Q25 and MiXCR, TCRdb reprocessed the public reads and kept productive beta chains. Entries that share a CDR3 protein sequence are merged under the most common genes and DNA. This sample lists about 740,000 distinct CDR3 sequences; around 30% were detected once. Of the sample, around a sixth is held by the ten largest clones. This sample comprised cultured PBMCs, obtained from culture after CMV antigen stimulation. All receptors derive from a human donor in good health (CMV status not recorded). Some clones in this sample may be carry-over from other donors' samples.

This clonotype appeared a few times. The chain couples TRBV28 to TRBJ2-2; possibly TRBD2 for D (5 bases). Trimming cost V 5 bases and J 3 bases, with 10 bases left between them. Germline assignment: CDR1 MDHEN and CDR2 SYDVKM. CDR3 length: 14 amino acids. In nucleotides, the CDR3 is TGTGCCAGCAGTCTGCGGGCGTACACCGGGGAGCTGTTTTTT. Protein sequence: CASSLRAYTGELFF. Variable domain in full (rest from reference TRBV28 and TRBJ2-2): DVKVTQSSRYLVKRTGEKVFLECVQDMDHENMFWYRQDPGLGLRLIYFSYDVKMKEKGDIPEGYSVSREKKERFSLILESASTNQTSMYLCASSLRAYTGELFFGEGSRLTVL.

The chain couples TRBV29-1 to TRBJ1-1; no firm D call. Germline V gives CDR1 SQVTM, CDR2 ANQGSEA. This CDR3 spans 12 amino acids. Trimming cost V 1 base and J 4 bases, with 7 bases left between them. This CDR3 is CSVEGGRTEAFF. CDR3 bases: TGCAGCGTTGAAGGAGGTCGCACTGAAGCTTTCTTT.

CDR3 in DNA: TGTGCCAGCAGTATAGAGGGAATGGGTGGCTACACCTTC. This codes for CASSIEGMGGYTF. This chain joins TRBV2 and TRBJ1-2; D call uncertain. Germline V CDR1 and CDR2: SNHLY, FYNNEI. The CDR3 contains 13 residues. Trimming took 5 bases from V and 7 from J, leaving 14 bases between them. Variable domain in full (rest from reference TRBV2 and TRBJ1-2): EPEVTQTPSHQVTQMGQEVILRCVPISNHLYFYWYRQILGQKVEFLVSFYNNEISEKSEIFDDQFSVERPDGSNFTLKIRSTKLEDSAMYFCASSIEGMGGYTFGSGTRLTVV.

This clonotype was seen only a few times. The gene calls are TRBV7-2 and TRBJ2-2; TRBD2 agrees at 7 bases. Germline CDR1 reads SGHTA; CDR2 reads FQGNSA. V was clipped by 1 base and J by 4 bases; unmatched bases: 6. This CDR3 is built from 16 residues. CDR3 in amino acids: CASSLVGGGSTGELFF. CDR3 nucleotide sequence: TGTGCCAGCAGCTTAGTGGGGGGGGGAAGCACCGGGGAGCTGTTTTTT.

This clonotype was seen many times. The J gene is TRBJ1-4, the V gene TRBV7-2; no clear D. The ends were cut back, 3 bases at V and 2 bases at J, with 13 bases in the middle. The CDR3 is made up of 16 amino acids. The germline gives CDR1 SGHTA, CDR2 FQGNSA. Written as DNA, the CDR3 is TGTGCCAGCAGCTTGGAGGGCATTGGGACTAATGAAAAACTGTTTTTT. It translates to CASSLEGIGTNEKLFF. Full variable domain (missing parts from reference TRBV7-2 and TRBJ1-4): GAGVSQSPSNKVTEKGKDVELRCDPISGHTALYWYRQSLGQGLEFLIYFQGNSAPDKSGLPSDRFSAERTGGSVSTLTIQRTQQEDSAVYLCASSLEGIGTNEKLFFGSGTQLSVL.

This clonotype was recorded a few times. This chain joins TRBV7-2 and TRBJ2-7; D ambiguous. Germline V gene data show CDR1 as SGHTA and CDR2 as FQGNSA. CDR3 size: 14 residues. Trimming left V 1 base short and J 7 bases short, with 14 bases between. CDR3: CASSLEGGVGEQYF. The CDR3 DNA reads as TGTGCCAGCAGCTTAGAAGGTGGGGTGGGGGAGCAGTACTTC.

The sample holds a few counts of this clonotype. The chain employs TRBV6-6 and TRBJ2-1; 10 bases are shared with TRBD2. The CDR3 has 15 residues. Germline V CDR1 and CDR2: MNHNY, SVGAGI (reference sequence). Unmatched junction bases numbered 7, after V lost 6 bases and J lost 5 bases. The CDR3 spells CASRASGSKDNEQFF. The CDR3 DNA reads TGTGCCAGCAGGGCTAGCGGGAGCAAGGACAATGAGCAGTTCTTC.

This clonotype was detected only a few times. The gene calls are TRBV24-1 and TRBJ2-3; maybe TRBD1 (5 bases). The CDR3 covers 13 residues. CDR1 and CDR2 (germline): KGHDR, SFDVKD. Deletions cut 4 bases from V and 2 bases from J, with 6 bases between. The CDR3 here is CATSETDTDTQYF. CDR3 bases: TGTGCCACCAGTGAGACAGACACAGATACGCAGTATTTT.